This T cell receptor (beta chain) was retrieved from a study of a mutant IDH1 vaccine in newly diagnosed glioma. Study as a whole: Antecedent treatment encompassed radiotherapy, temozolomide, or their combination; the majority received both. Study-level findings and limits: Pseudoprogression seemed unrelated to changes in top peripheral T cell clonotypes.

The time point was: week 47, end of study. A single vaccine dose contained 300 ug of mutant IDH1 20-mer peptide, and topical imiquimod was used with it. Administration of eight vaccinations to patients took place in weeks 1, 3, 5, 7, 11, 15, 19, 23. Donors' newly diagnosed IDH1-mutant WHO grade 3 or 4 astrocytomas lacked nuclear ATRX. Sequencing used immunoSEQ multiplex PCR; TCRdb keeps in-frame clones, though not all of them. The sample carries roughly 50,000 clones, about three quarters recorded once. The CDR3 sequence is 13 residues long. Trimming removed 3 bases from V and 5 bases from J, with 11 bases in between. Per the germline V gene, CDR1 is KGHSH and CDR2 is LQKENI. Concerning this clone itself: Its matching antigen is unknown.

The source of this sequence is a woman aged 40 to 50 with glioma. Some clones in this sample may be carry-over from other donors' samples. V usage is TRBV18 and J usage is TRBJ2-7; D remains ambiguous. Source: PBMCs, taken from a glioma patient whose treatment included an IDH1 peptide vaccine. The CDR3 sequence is CASSPPSLDEQYF. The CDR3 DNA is TGTGCCAGCTCACCGCCATCATTGGACGAGCAGTACTTC.